This note documents a single T cell receptor (beta chain) sequence. This entry comes from a study of blood T cell repertoires in COVID-19. In the study overall: The United States, Italy and Spain were the sources of the acute and convalescent COVID-19 samples. T cells, B-cell-depleted T cells, or PBMCs supplied cDNA or gDNA.

Seattle participants joined during active infection and were tracked over time. The CDR3 spans 17 residues. Germline trimming cut 1 base from V and 5 bases from J; bases unmatched to any gene: 9. Germline CDR1 is LNHDA and CDR2 is SQIVND (reference sequence). Per the authors' pipeline: Reference gene primers were amplified, and this amplification served to estimate nucleated cell counts. Libraries were prepared by immunoSEQ multiplex PCR; TCRdb keeps only in-frame clonotypes and omits some of them. The DNA gave D and trimming, while V, J and clone size come from that table. The table shows 200,000 to 250,000 clones, with just under 90% occurring only once.

The chain combines TRBV19 with TRBJ2-1, with 9 bases that match TRBD2. The clonotype originates from a young man with COVID-19, enrolled during active disease. Specimen: peripheral blood. CDR3 loop: CASSIVRAGGPNNEQFF. The CDR3, as DNA: TGTGCCAGTAGTATAGTAAGGGCGGGAGGGCCTAACAATGAGCAGTTCTTC.